This TCR beta chain came from a study of CD8 T cells in Susac syndrome. The study, taken as a whole, reports: TEMRA cells and active patients showed peak Susac CD8+ clonal expansion.

Germline CDR1 reads SQVTM; CDR2 reads ANQGSEA. This CDR3 contains 14 residues. Between the trimmed V and J ends, which lost 0 bases and 3 bases, there was a span of 9 bases. When the RNA was reverse transcribed, random hexamers were used with an input of roughly 0.45 to 1 ug. TCRdb reprocessed the immunoSEQ multiplex PCR reads with MiXCR, giving one entry per CDR3 protein. The sample has 130,000 or so distinct CDR3 sequences; roughly 94% are singletons. Of note for this clonotype: The antigen remains undetermined.

The chain links TRBV29-1 to TRBJ1-3; weak D call: TRBD1 (6 bases). The sample was CD8+ T cells from PBMCs. This TCR was recovered from a human donor with Susac syndrome. DNA of the CDR3: TGCAGCGTTGAAGATGGCAGGGGTGGAAACACCATATATTTT. This translates into CSVEDGRGGNTIYF.